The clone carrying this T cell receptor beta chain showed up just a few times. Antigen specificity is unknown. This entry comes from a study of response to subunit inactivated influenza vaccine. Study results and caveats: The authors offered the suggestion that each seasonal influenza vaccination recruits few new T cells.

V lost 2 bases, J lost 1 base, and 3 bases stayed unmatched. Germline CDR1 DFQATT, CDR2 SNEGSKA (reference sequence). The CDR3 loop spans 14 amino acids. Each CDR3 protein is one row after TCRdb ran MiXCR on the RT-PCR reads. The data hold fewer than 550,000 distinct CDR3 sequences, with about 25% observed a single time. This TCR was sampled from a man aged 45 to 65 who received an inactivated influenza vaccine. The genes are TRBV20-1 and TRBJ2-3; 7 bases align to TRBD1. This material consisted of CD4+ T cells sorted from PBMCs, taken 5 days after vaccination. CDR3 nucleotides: TGCAGTGCTAGAAGGGACAGTCGCACAGATACGCAGTATTTT. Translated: CSARRDSRTDTQYF.